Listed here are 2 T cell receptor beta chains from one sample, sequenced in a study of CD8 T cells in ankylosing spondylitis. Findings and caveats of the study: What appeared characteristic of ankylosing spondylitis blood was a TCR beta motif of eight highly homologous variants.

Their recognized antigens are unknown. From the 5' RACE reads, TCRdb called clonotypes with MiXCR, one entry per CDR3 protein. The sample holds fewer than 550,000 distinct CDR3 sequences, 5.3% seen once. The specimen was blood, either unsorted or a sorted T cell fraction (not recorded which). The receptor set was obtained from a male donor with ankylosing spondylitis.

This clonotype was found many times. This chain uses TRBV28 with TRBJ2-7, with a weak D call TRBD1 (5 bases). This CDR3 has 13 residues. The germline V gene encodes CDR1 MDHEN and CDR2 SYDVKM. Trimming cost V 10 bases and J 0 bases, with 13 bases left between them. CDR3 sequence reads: CAIWKDNSYEQYF. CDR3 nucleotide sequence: TGTGCCATCTGGAAGGACAACTCCTACGAGCAGTACTTC.

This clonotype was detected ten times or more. The CDR3 DNA reads TGCAGCGCTAGGGACGGTTCCAATGAGCAGTTCTTC. Translating it yields CSARDGSNEQFF. The rearrangement joins TRBV29-1 to TRBJ2-1; D is perhaps TRBD1 or TRBD2 (5 bases each). With 7 bases removed from V and 6 bases from J, the gap between germline ends came to 13 bases. CDR3 length: 12 residues. Germline CDR1 and CDR2: SQVTM and ANQGSEA.